One T cell receptor (beta chain) is described in this entry. The data derive from a study of HIV-infected patients and healthy controls. Germline V gives CDR1 SGHVS, CDR2 FNYEAQ. Between the trimmed V and J ends, which lost 3 bases and 6 bases, there was a span of 9 bases. The CDR3 covers 12 residues. MiXCR was run by TCRdb on the 5' RACE reads, yielding one entry per CDR3 protein. The profile shows around 64,000 distinct CDR3 sequences, roughly a sixth of them singletons. The sequence was obtained from a human donor in good health. The source material was CD4+ T cells from blood. The gene calls are TRBV7-6 and TRBJ2-7; D is ambiguous. Written as DNA, the CDR3 is TGTGCCAGCAGCTTGACGATTGGCGAGCAGTACTTC. It encodes CASSLTIGEQYF.